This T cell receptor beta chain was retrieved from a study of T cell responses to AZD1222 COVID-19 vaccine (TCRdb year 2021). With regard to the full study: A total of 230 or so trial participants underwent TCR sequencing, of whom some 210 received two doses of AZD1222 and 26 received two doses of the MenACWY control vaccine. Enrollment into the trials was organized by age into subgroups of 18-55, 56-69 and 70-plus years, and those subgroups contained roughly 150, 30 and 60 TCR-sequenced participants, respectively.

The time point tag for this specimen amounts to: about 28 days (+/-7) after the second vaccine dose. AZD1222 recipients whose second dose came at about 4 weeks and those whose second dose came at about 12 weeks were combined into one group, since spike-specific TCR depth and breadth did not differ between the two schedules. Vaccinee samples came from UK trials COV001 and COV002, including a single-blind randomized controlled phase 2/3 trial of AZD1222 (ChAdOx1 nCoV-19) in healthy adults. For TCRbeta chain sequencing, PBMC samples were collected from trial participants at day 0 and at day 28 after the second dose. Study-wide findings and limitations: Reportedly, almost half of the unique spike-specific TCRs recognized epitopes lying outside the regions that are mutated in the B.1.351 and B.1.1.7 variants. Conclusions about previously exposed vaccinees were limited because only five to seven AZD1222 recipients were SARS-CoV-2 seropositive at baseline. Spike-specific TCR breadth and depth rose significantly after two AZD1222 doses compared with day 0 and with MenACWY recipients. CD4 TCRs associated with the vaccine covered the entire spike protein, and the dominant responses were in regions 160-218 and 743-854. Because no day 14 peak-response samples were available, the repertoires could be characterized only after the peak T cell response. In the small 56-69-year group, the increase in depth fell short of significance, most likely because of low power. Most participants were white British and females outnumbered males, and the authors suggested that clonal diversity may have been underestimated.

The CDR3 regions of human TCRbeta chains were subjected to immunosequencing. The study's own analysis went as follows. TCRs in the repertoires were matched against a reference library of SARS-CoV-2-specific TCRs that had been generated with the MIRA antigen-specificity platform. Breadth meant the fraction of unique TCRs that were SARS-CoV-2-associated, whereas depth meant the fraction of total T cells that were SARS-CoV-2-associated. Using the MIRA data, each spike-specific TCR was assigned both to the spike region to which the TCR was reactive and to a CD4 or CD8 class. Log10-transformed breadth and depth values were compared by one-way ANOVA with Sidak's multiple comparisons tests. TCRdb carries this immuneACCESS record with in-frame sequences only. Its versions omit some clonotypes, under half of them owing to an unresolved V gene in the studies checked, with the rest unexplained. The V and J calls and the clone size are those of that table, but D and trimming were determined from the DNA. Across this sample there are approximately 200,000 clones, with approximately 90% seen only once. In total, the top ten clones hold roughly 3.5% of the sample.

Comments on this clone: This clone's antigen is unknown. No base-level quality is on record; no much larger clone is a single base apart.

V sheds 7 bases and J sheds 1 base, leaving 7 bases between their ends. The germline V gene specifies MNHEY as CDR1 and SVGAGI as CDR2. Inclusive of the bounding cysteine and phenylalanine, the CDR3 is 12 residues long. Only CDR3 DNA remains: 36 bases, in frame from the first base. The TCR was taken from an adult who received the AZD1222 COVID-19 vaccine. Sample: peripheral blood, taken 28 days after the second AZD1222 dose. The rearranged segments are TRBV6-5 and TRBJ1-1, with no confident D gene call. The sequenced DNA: TGTGCCAGCACCTCAGCGAACACTGAAGCTTTCTTT. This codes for CASTSANTEAFF.